This TCR beta chain is drawn from a study of T cell responses to AZD1222 COVID-19 vaccine. V was clipped by 2 bases and J by 4 bases; unmatched bases: 7. CDR1 and CDR2 (germline): GTSNPN, SVGIG (reference sequence). The CDR3 runs 16 residues. Study-level findings and limits: Females outnumbered males among donors, who were mostly white British; clonal diversity was possibly underestimated.

Using immunoSEQ multiplex PCR, the repertoire was profiled, and TCRdb retains in-frame clones only, with some absent. The sample lists roughly 97,000 clones, 85% to 90% occurring once. Comments on this clone: Its target is unknown.

The material was peripheral blood, obtained on day 0 of AZD1222 vaccination. This chain joins TRBV30 and TRBJ2-1; 11 nucleotides line up with TRBD2. The receptor's source is an adult in good health. The DNA for the CDR3 is TGTGCCTGGAGTCCCGCGACTAGCGGGATTTACAATGAGCAGTTCTTC. Translation gives CAWSPATSGIYNEQFF.